This entry features one T cell receptor beta chain sequence. Measured with immunoSEQ multiplex PCR; TCRdb has only the in-frame clones, and not every one. The sample lists about 98,000 clones, around 90% occurring once. These data belong to a study of blood T cell repertoires in COVID-19. Germline V gives CDR1 SEHNR, CDR2 FQNEAQ (reference sequence). J was trimmed by 4 bases and V by 5 bases; bases with no gene match: 7. The CDR3 extends over 16 amino acids. This TCR came from a man between 65 and 85 years old with acute or convalescent COVID-19. The sequencing sample was made of peripheral blood. The V gene is TRBV7-9, the J gene TRBJ2-1, with 11 bases identical to TRBD2. The CDR3 is CASSLLLAGEYNEQFF. The DNA of the CDR3 is TGTGCCAGCAGCCTATTACTAGCGGGGGAGTACAATGAGCAGTTCTTC.